The 17 T cell receptor beta chains in this list originate from one sample, sequenced in a study of shared clonotypes between healthy human individuals. Clones were sequenced by immunoSEQ multiplex PCR, and TCRdb holds only the in-frame ones, with some missing. The profile shows hundreds of thousands of clones, more than 95% of them singletons. The sequenced sample was naive CD4+ T cells sorted from blood. Specified subset: CD45RA+ positively selected. The source of these receptors is a woman aged 25 to 39 in good health.

The V gene is TRBV7-9, the J gene TRBJ2-5; D ambiguous. The V and J ends lost 6 bases and 3 bases respectively, with 14 bases between them. The CDR3 contains 14 residues. Germline V gene lookup returns CDR1 SEHNR and CDR2 FQNEAQ (reference sequence). Here the CDR3 reads CASSSTGEKETQYF. CDR3 DNA: TGTGCCAGCAGTTCTACGGGCGAGAAAGAGACCCAGTACTTC.

In the case of this clone: An end of the junction differs from the germline gene, which may be a read error. The same CDR3 also results from other DNA sequences found in this sample. The chain uses TRBV11-3 and TRBJ2-7; D is perhaps TRBD1 (5 bases). The CDR3 covers 14 residues. Germline CDR1 reads SGHNT; CDR2 reads YENEEA. CDR3 in DNA: TGTGCCAGCAGCTTGTCCGACAGAACCTACGAACAGTACTTC. Amino acids: CASSLSDRTYEQYF.

CDR3 sequence (DNA): TGTGCCAGCAGAATTAGAGGCACTAATGAAAAACTGTTTTTT. Its protein is CASRIRGTNEKLFF. The chain combines TRBV6-5 with TRBJ1-4, with D unclear. V was shortened by 6 bases and J by 2 bases, with 10 bases between the two germline ends. This CDR3 region has 14 residues. CDR1 is MNHEY, CDR2 SVGAGI, per germline.

This chain connects TRBV2 to TRBJ2-7; weak D call: TRBD2 (6 bases). The CDR3 is 17 residues long. Germline V gives CDR1 SNHLY, CDR2 FYNNEI. Trimming pared 5 bases from V and 2 bases from J, leaving 22 bases between. This CDR3 is CASSPGLSERFTYEQYF. The CDR3 DNA follows: TGTGCCAGCAGTCCCGGACTATCAGAGCGGTTTACCTACGAGCAGTACTTC.

The J gene is TRBJ2-1, the V gene TRBV28; the match to TRBD2 covers 7 bases. The CDR3 is 14 residues long. Germline-derived CDR1 and CDR2 are MDHEN and SYDVKM. The ends lost 6 bases at V and 5 bases at J; junction bases unmatched: 7. CDR3 sequence: CASSPPSGNNEQFF. The DNA for the CDR3 is TGTGCCAGCAGCCCACCTAGCGGAAACAATGAGCAGTTCTTC. The full variable domain, its missing parts supplied by reference TRBV28 and TRBJ2-1, is DVKVTQSSRYLVKRTGEKVFLECVQDMDHENMFWYRQDPGLGLRLIYFSYDVKMKEKGDIPEGYSVSREKKERFSLILESASTNQTSMYLCASSPPSGNNEQFFGPGTRLTVL.

The chain links TRBV6-5 to TRBJ2-1; 10 bases are shared with TRBD2. The V segment lost 3 bases and the J segment 6 bases; nucleotides outside the gene matches: 8. Germline lookup yields CDR1 MNHEY and CDR2 SVGAGI. The CDR3 spans 16 residues. DNA for the CDR3: TGTGCCAGCAGTTATGCCGGGACTAGCGCCAGCAATGAGCAGTTCTTC. It codes for CASSYAGTSASNEQFF.

The chain carries TRBV27 and TRBJ2-7; 10 bases map to TRBD1. The V segment lost 6 bases and the J segment 3 bases; nucleotides outside the gene matches: 14. The CDR3 spans 17 residues. From germline, CDR1 is MNHEY and CDR2 SMNVEV (reference sequence). The CDR3 DNA follows: TGTGCCAGCAGACTTAGACAGGGGGCTCAAAAAGACTACGAGCAGTACTTC. Translating it yields CASRLRQGAQKDYEQYF.

The chain couples TRBV11-2 to TRBJ1-1; 8 bases fit TRBD1. The CDR3 spans 14 residues. The ends lost 4 bases at V and 4 bases at J; junction bases unmatched: 5. The germline V gene has CDR1 SGHAT and CDR2 FQNNGV. CDR3 sequence (DNA): TGTGCCAGCAGCTCCCGGGACAGGAGCACTGAAGCTTTCTTT. It encodes CASSSRDRSTEAFF.

This chain joins TRBV9 and TRBJ2-6; 12 positions match TRBD1. V lost 3 bases to trimming and J lost 3 bases; unmatched junction nucleotides: 10. Germline V gives CDR1 SGDLS, CDR2 YYNGEE. This CDR3 comprises 19 residues. The CDR3: CASSERPGQGAVGANVLTF. CDR3 nucleotide sequence: TGTGCCAGCAGCGAGCGCCCGGGACAGGGGGCGGTTGGGGCCAACGTCCTGACTTTC. The full variable domain, with the rest looked up from reference TRBV9 and TRBJ2-6, is DSGVTQTPKHLITATGQRVTLRCSPRSGDLSVYWYQQSLDQGLQFLIQYYNGEERAKGNILERFSAQQFPDLHSELNLSSLELGDSALYFCASSERPGQGAVGANVLTFGAGSRLTVL.

The rearrangement links TRBV6-1 to TRBJ2-6; perhaps TRBD2 as D (5 bases). Germline CDR1 reads MNHNS; CDR2 reads SASEGT. The CDR3 extends over 14 amino acids. V dropped 6 bases and J dropped 4 bases, with 10 bases sitting between them. CDR3 coding DNA: TGTGCCAGCAGGGCAGTAGCGGGGGCCAACGTCCTGACTTTC. Translated, it gives CASRAVAGANVLTF.

The chain combines TRBV5-5 with TRBJ2-2; TRBD1 agrees at 7 bases. Germline assignment: CDR1 SGHKS and CDR2 YYEKEE (reference sequence). The CDR3 sequence is 15 residues long. The ends lost 3 bases at V and 0 bases at J; junction bases unmatched: 2. The CDR3 reads CASSSRGSNTGELFF. CDR3 DNA: TGTGCCAGCAGCTCCAGGGGGTCGAACACCGGGGAGCTGTTTTTT.

The rearrangement joins TRBV10-3 to TRBJ1-1; D not certain. Trimming pared 0 bases from V and 8 bases from J, leaving 10 bases between. The germline gives CDR1 ENHRY, CDR2 SYGVKD. The CDR3 has 13 residues. DNA for the CDR3: TGTGCCATCAGTGAGTCCATGAGTCTAGAAGCTTTCTTT. Translated: CAISESMSLEAFF.

The chain has TRBV27 and TRBJ2-2; D uncertain. Trimming removed 3 bases from V and 7 bases from J, with 3 bases in between. The CDR3 runs 11 residues. The germline CDR1 and CDR2 sequences are MNHEY and SMNVEV (reference sequence). Here the CDR3 reads CASSFNGELFF. The CDR3 DNA sequence: TGTGCCAGCAGTTTTAACGGGGAGCTGTTTTTT.

This clone came up once. The chain carries TRBV11-2 and TRBJ2-5; 9 nucleotides agree with TRBD1. This CDR3 spans 14 amino acids. The V gene end was trimmed by 4 bases and the J gene end by 5 bases; junction bases not matched to a gene: 5. Germline V gene sequence: CDR1 SGHAT, CDR2 FQNNGV. CDR3 sequence: CASSWNRGRETQYF. The CDR3 coding sequence is TGTGCCAGCAGCTGGAACAGGGGGCGGGAGACCCAGTACTTC.

The chain is built from TRBV28 and TRBJ1-2; D possibly corresponds to TRBD1 (6 bases). Germline CDR1 is MDHEN and CDR2 is SYDVKM. This CDR3 is 14 amino acids long. The V end lost 5 bases, the J end lost 3 bases, and 13 bases lay between the germline ends. The CDR3 coding sequence is TGTGCCAGCAGTCCCCCGACAGGTTACTATGGCTACACCTTC. Its protein product is CASSPPTGYYGYTF.

The chain uses TRBV5-1 and TRBJ1-2; D not resolved. V lost 5 bases and J 1 base, leaving 15 bases between the germline ends. Per the germline V gene, CDR1 is SGHRS and CDR2 is YFSETQ. The CDR3 loop spans 15 amino acids. The CDR3 reads CASRFWEQVNYGYTF. CDR3 in DNA: TGCGCCAGCAGGTTTTGGGAGCAAGTTAACTATGGCTACACCTTC.

The chain carries TRBV27 and TRBJ1-4; TRBD1 might be the D (5 bases). The V end lost 3 bases, the J end lost 10 bases, and 9 bases lay between the germline ends. This CDR3 has 12 amino acids. Germline loops: CDR1 MNHEY, CDR2 SMNVEV (reference sequence). The chain's CDR3 is CASSFGRGKLFF. CDR3 in DNA: TGTGCCAGCAGTTTTGGTAGGGGAAAACTGTTTTTT.